The source of this TCR beta chain is a study of T cell responses to AZD1222 COVID-19 vaccine. Trimming removed 4 bases from V and 5 bases from J, with 11 bases in between. CDR1 is LGHDT, CDR2 YNNKEL, per germline (reference sequence). This CDR3 has 13 residues. Produced via immunoSEQ multiplex PCR; TCRdb's table is partial and in-frame only. The sample has roughly 85,000 clones; 70% to 90% are singletons. The chain recombines TRBV3-1 (or the pseudogene TRBV3-2) with TRBJ1-1, with D maybe TRBD1 (5 bases). This receptor was obtained from an adult in good health. The sequences come from peripheral blood, collected on day 0 of AZD1222 vaccination. DNA for the CDR3: TGTGCCAGCAGCCGCTTGGGGGGTACTGAAGCTTTCTTT. Its protein is CASSRLGGTEAFF.